Following are 26 T cell receptor beta chains from one sample sequenced in a study of blood T cells in healthy people across ages. Then a second PCR, running about 6 to 11 cycles, was carried out with a sample-barcoded 5' primer and a J-beta primer mix. Each CDR3 protein gets one entry after TCRdb re-called the 5' RACE reads with MiXCR. The top ten hold approximately 8.7% of the sample, which has just under 550,000 distinct CDR3 sequences, less than 25% seen once. These data were likewise used in another study, on T cells of mothers and their children.

Sequencing was done on a sample of blood. The receptor source for this set is a boy younger than 18 in good health.

The rearrangement links TRBV5-6 to TRBJ1-2; TRBD1 aligns across 9 bases. The junction had 7 bases not matched to a gene; V was cut back by 3 bases and J by 4 bases. The CDR3 totals 15 residues. Germline CDR1 SGHDT, CDR2 YYEEEE. The CDR3 sequence: CASSSRGQGGYGYTF. CDR3 DNA: TGTGCCAGCAGCTCGAGGGGACAGGGAGGCTATGGCTACACCTTC.

The chain joins TRBV10-3 to TRBJ2-4; D unclear. Per the germline V gene, CDR1 is ENHRY and CDR2 is SYGVKD. V lost 4 bases, J lost 2 bases, and 6 bases lay in between. The CDR3 extends over 13 amino acids. CDR3 DNA sequence: TGTGCCATCAGTGTCGAAACCAAAAACATTCAGTACTTC. Protein sequence: CAISVETKNIQYF.

The CDR3, as DNA: TGCAGTGCTAGACTTCTAGAGGCGTGGAATGAGCAGTTCTTC. This encodes CSARLLEAWNEQFF. The chain uses TRBV20-1 and TRBJ2-1; no clear D. Trimming removed 2 bases from V and 7 bases from J, with 15 bases in between. CDR1 and CDR2 (germline): DFQATT, SNEGSKA (reference sequence). The CDR3 covers 14 residues.

This chain joins TRBV5-5 and TRBJ1-6; 7 bases map to TRBD1. V shed 3 bases, J shed 10 bases, and the junction held 7 bases outside the gene matches. The CDR3 runs 14 residues. The germline V gene encodes CDR1 SGHKS and CDR2 YYEKEE (reference sequence). CDR3 DNA sequence: TGTGCCAGCAGCTCGGACAGGTTTTACTCACCCCTCCACTTT. Translating it yields CASSSDRFYSPLHF.

This clonotype was detected only a few times. This sequence joins TRBV4-2 and TRBJ2-5, with D possibly matching TRBD1 (5 bases). The V gene's germline CDR1 is LGHNA and CDR2 YNFKEQ. The CDR3 is made up of 17 amino acids. V lost 0 bases and J 5 bases, leaving 19 bases between the germline ends. CDR3 sequence reads: CASSQDRGSHVTETQYF. As DNA, the CDR3 is TGTGCCAGCAGCCAAGATAGGGGCTCCCATGTGACTGAGACCCAGTACTTC.

The chain joins TRBV19 to TRBJ1-1, with 7 bases matching TRBD1. Germline CDR1 LNHDA, CDR2 SQIVND (reference sequence). The CDR3 sequence is 13 residues long. V lost 4 bases and J lost 5; bases outside the gene matches: 4. The CDR3 loop reads CASSNPGGTEAFF. As DNA, the CDR3 is TGTGCCAGTAGTAATCCAGGGGGGACTGAAGCTTTCTTT.

The chain uses TRBV14 and TRBJ1-6; D remains ambiguous. The germline V and J ends were trimmed by 0 bases and 9 bases, with 24 bases remaining between them. Germline V lookup: CDR1 SGHDN, CDR2 FVKESK. The CDR3 contains 19 residues. This CDR3 is CASSQDRGRTSTGVSPLHF. In nucleotides, the CDR3 is TGTGCCAGCAGCCAAGATAGAGGCCGGACCAGCACCGGGGTTTCACCCCTCCACTTT.

The chain is built from TRBV6-6 and TRBJ2-1; 8 bases are shared with TRBD2. The germline V gene has CDR1 MNHNY and CDR2 SVGAGI (reference sequence). The CDR3 totals 15 residues. The junction had 2 bases not matched to a gene; V was cut back by 0 bases and J by 4 bases. CDR3 residues: CASSYSLAVYNEQFF. CDR3 nucleotide sequence: TGTGCCAGCAGTTACTCACTAGCGGTTTACAATGAGCAGTTCTTC.

This clonotype has more than one count but fewer than ten. V usage is TRBV20-1 and J usage is TRBJ2-1; D is possibly TRBD1 or TRBD2 (6 bases each). From germline, CDR1 is DFQATT and CDR2 SNEGSKA (reference sequence). The V end lost 3 bases, the J end lost 10 bases, and 31 bases lay between the germline ends. This CDR3 has 18 residues. The CDR3 protein is CSASQGFPQGGLAGEQFF. CDR3 bases: TGCAGTGCTAGCCAGGGTTTTCCCCAAGGGGGACTCGCGGGCGAGCAGTTCTTC.

This clonotype was counted between two and nine times. The gene calls are TRBV5-1 and TRBJ2-5; TRBD2 aligns across 13 bases. The germline CDR1 and CDR2 sequences are SGHRS and YFSETQ. J gave up 2 bases and V 6 bases, and 10 bases lay outside the gene matches. The CDR3 extends over 17 amino acids. CDR3 amino acids: CASTNGLAGVRQETQYF. DNA of the CDR3: TGCGCCAGCACTAACGGACTAGCGGGAGTTAGACAAGAGACCCAGTACTTC.

This chain uses TRBV7-2 with TRBJ1-2, with 8 bases matching TRBD1. The V segment lost 4 bases and the J segment 4 bases; nucleotides outside the gene matches: 5. Germline CDR1 SGHTA, CDR2 FQGNSA. The CDR3 spans 14 residues. The CDR3 nucleotides are TGTGCCAGCAGCTCGTCAGGGGGCAGCTATGGCTACACCTTC. It encodes CASSSSGGSYGYTF.

This clonotype was observed once. The chain links TRBV7-2 to TRBJ1-4, with 8 bases lining up with TRBD1. With V trimmed by 5 bases and J by 7 bases, 12 bases remained unmatched. The CDR3 runs 16 residues. The germline gives CDR1 SGHTA, CDR2 FQGNSA. The DNA of the CDR3 is TGTGCCAGCAGCCCTTTAGGTCGACAGGGGTTTGAAAAACTGTTTTTT. Residues: CASSPLGRQGFEKLFF.

A few counts support this clonotype. The rearrangement links TRBV7-2 to TRBJ2-2; 8 nucleotides match TRBD1. From germline, CDR1 is SGHTA and CDR2 FQGNSA. The CDR3 runs to 16 residues. Germline trimming cut 6 bases from V and 2 bases from J; bases unmatched to any gene: 8. The CDR3 region is CASRPTGALNTGELFF. CDR3 sequence (DNA): TGTGCCAGCAGGCCGACAGGGGCCCTAAACACCGGGGAGCTGTTTTTT.

The table lists this clonotype with a few counts. The chain is built from TRBV12-3 or TRBV12-4 and TRBJ2-6, with D perhaps TRBD1 (5 bases). V dropped 6 bases and J dropped 0 bases, with 9 bases sitting between them. There are 15 residues in the CDR3. The CDR3 DNA sequence: TGTGCCAGCAGAACAGGTGCCTCTGGGGCCAACGTCCTGACTTTC. It codes for CASRTGASGANVLTF.

CDR3 sequence reads: CASSFPRGASTDTQYF. DNA for the CDR3: TGTGCCAGCAGTTTCCCCAGGGGAGCAAGCACAGATACGCAGTATTTT. V and J are TRBV12-3 or TRBV12-4 and TRBJ2-3; D might be TRBD1 (6 bases). The CDR3 has 16 amino acids. Trimming stripped 3 bases from V and 0 bases from J, with 13 bases between.

The V and J genes are TRBV20-1 and TRBJ2-5, with D possibly called TRBD1 or TRBD2 (5 bases each). CDR1 and CDR2 from the germline V gene are DFQATT and SNEGSKA (reference sequence). The V end lost 8 bases, the J end lost 5 bases, and 24 bases lay between the germline ends. This CDR3 comprises 15 residues. CDR3 region: CSTTLGEGLRETQYF. CDR3 nucleotide sequence: TGCAGTACTACACTCGGAGAGGGGCTAAGGGAGACCCAGTACTTC.

The chain recombines TRBV6-5 with TRBJ2-2; TRBD2 agrees at 12 bases. Germline V gene data show CDR1 as MNHEY and CDR2 as SVGAGI. Germline trimming cut 0 bases from V and 4 bases from J; bases unmatched to any gene: 9. The CDR3 spans 19 residues. The CDR3 protein is CASSYSNRLAGDGTGELFF. As DNA, the CDR3 is TGTGCCAGCAGTTACTCTAACCGACTAGCGGGAGACGGCACCGGGGAGCTGTTTTTT.

Only a few counts were recorded for this clonotype. The chain is built from TRBV27 and TRBJ2-1, with a weak D call TRBD2 (6 bases). Gene TRBJ2-5 matches the end of the DNA better, so the J call may be wrong. The germline V gene encodes CDR1 MNHEY and CDR2 SMNVEV (reference sequence). This CDR3 contains 15 residues. The CDR3 protein is CASSPRMGGQETQYF. CDR3 sequence (DNA): TGTGCCAGCAGTCCTCGGATGGGGGGCCAAGAGACCCAGTACTTC.

The chain combines TRBV6-6 with TRBJ2-5; weak D call: TRBD2 (6 bases). Germline V CDR1 and CDR2: MNHNY, SVGAGI (reference sequence). This CDR3 region has 14 residues. Deletions cut 2 bases from V and 11 bases from J, with 18 bases between. The CDR3 is CASSYRRGSLGQYF. DNA of the CDR3: TGTGCCAGCAGTTACCGGAGGGGAAGCCTTGGGCAGTACTTC.

This clonotype was counted between two and nine times. The chain joins TRBV4-3 to TRBJ1-2, with 8 bases identical to TRBD1. This CDR3 comprises 14 residues. CDR1 and CDR2 (germline): LGHNA, YSLEER. V trimming: 4 bases; J trimming: 7 bases; junction bases outside the gene matches: 8. The CDR3 is CASSPDQGAGGYTF. CDR3 in DNA: TGCGCCAGCAGCCCAGACCAGGGGGCTGGTGGCTACACCTTC.

The V and J genes are TRBV5-1 and TRBJ2-1, with TRBD2 matching over 10 bases. The end of the DNA fits TRBJ2-5 better, so the J call may be wrong. This CDR3 spans 17 amino acids. CDR1 SGHRS and CDR2 YFSETQ come from the germline V gene. The CDR3 region is CASSLEYLAGVQETQYF. The DNA of the CDR3 is TGCGCCAGCAGCTTGGAATACCTAGCGGGAGTTCAAGAGACCCAGTACTTC.

Only a few counts were recorded for this clonotype. The J gene is TRBJ2-5, the V gene TRBV5-5; D ambiguous. Trimming pared 0 bases from V and 6 bases from J, leaving 18 bases between. This CDR3 has 16 amino acids. CDR1 and CDR2 from the germline V gene are SGHKS and YYEKEE (reference sequence). This chain's CDR3 is CASSLVVGQVGQTQYF. The CDR3 DNA is TGTGCCAGCAGCTTGGTAGTCGGCCAGGTCGGGCAGACCCAGTACTTC.

The chain is built from TRBV9 and TRBJ2-2; possible D gene TRBD1, 5 bases. CDR1 and CDR2 (germline): SGDLS, YYNGEE. Trimming stripped 0 bases from V and 5 bases from J, with 17 bases between. There are 17 residues in the CDR3. CDR3 sequence: CASSVVERQPLTGELFF. Written as DNA, the CDR3 is TGTGCCAGCAGCGTAGTAGAGAGACAGCCTCTAACCGGGGAGCTGTTTTTT.

This clonotype has just a few counts. This chain connects TRBV20-1 to TRBJ1-4; D not certain. The CDR3 runs to 13 residues. CDR1 and CDR2 (germline): DFQATT, SNEGSKA (reference sequence). V gave up 5 bases and J gave up 8 bases, with 15 bases separating them. CDR3 DNA sequence: TGCAGTGCTGAGCGTCGAAGGAACGAAAAACTGTTTTTT. Amino acid sequence: CSAERRRNEKLFF.

V usage is TRBV20-1 and J usage is TRBJ2-3, with D tentatively TRBD1 (6 bases). CDR3 size: 15 residues. V dropped 5 bases and J dropped 14 bases, with 29 bases sitting between them. Germline values: CDR1 DFQATT, CDR2 SNEGSKA (reference sequence). In DNA, the CDR3 is TGCAGTGCTTCAGCCGGGACAATGAACCTCATACGTTCGTATTTT. Residues: CSASAGTMNLIRSYF.

This clonotype was observed at least ten times. The chain combines TRBV7-2 with TRBJ1-3; D remains ambiguous. Germline values: CDR1 SGHTA, CDR2 FQGNSA. The germline V and J ends were trimmed by 5 bases and 4 bases, with 18 bases remaining between them. This CDR3 is built from 16 residues. CDR3 in DNA: TGTGCCAGCAGCCCGTTCCCGAGACCTACGGGAAACACCATATATTTT. As protein: CASSPFPRPTGNTIYF.